This is a list of T cell receptor beta chains from one sample in a study of a mutant IDH1 vaccine in newly diagnosed glioma. These receptors' antigens are unknown. TCRdb's table, derived via immunoSEQ multiplex PCR, lists solely in-frame clones and lacks some. This sample has around 30,000 clones; roughly 54% occur once, and the top ten carry roughly 11%. The sequencing used PBMCs, collected from a glioma patient whose treatment included an IDH1 peptide vaccine. The receptors stem from a woman aged 18-35 years with glioma. The CDR3 runs from the conserved cysteine through the conserved F or W. D genes are given only for firm matches. Rows give clone size only sometimes, using once, few, many, or a class for an expanded clone.

j_gene: TRBJ1-3
d_gene: -
v_gene: TRBV19
abundance: -
CDR3nt: TGTGCCAGTAGTCAGAATAAAATCTCTGGAAACACCATATATTTT
CDR3aa: CASSQNKISGNTIYF

j_gene: TRBJ2-2
d_gene: -
v_gene: TRBV6-4
abundance: -
CDR3nt: TGTGCCAGCAGTGACGAGTGGGCGAACACCGGGGAGCTGTTTTTT
CDR3aa: CASSDEWANTGELFF

j_gene: TRBJ2-1
d_gene: TRBD2
v_gene: TRBV2
abundance: -
CDR3nt: TGTGCCAGCAGGGCCGGGACTAGCGGTTACAATGAGCAGTTCTTC
CDR3aa: CASRAGTSGYNEQFF

j_gene: TRBJ1-5
d_gene: -
v_gene: TRBV23-1
abundance: -
CDR3nt: TGCGCCAGCGACGATCTGGGGTATAGCAATCAGCCCCAGCATTTT
CDR3aa: CASDDLGYSNQPQHF

j_gene: TRBJ1-4
d_gene: TRBD1
v_gene: TRBV27
abundance: -
CDR3nt: TGTGCCAGCAGATCCGGGACAGGGGGCGCCGGCTCTAATGAAAAACTGTTTTTT
CDR3aa: CASRSGTGGAGSNEKLFF

j_gene: TRBJ2-1
d_gene: -
v_gene: TRBV7-2
abundance: -
CDR3nt: TGTGCCAGCAGCCCACTCGGGGCTAGCTACAATGAGCAGTTCTTC
CDR3aa: CASSPLGASYNEQFF

j_gene: TRBJ1-1
d_gene: TRBD1
v_gene: TRBV7-9
abundance: once
CDR3nt: TGTGCCAGCAGCTTAGGAAGTCTCAGGGGGGGTGTCATGAACACTGAAGCTTTCTTT
CDR3aa: CASSLGSLRGGVMNTEAFF

j_gene: TRBJ2-7
d_gene: -
v_gene: TRBV27
abundance: -
CDR3nt: TGTGCCAGCAGTTCCATAGCGGGACAGTCCTACGAGCAGTACTTC
CDR3aa: CASSSIAGQSYEQYF

j_gene: TRBJ1-2
d_gene: -
v_gene: TRBV7-9
abundance: few
CDR3nt: TGTGCCAGCAGCCCCGGGACTTCAAAGTGGGGCTACACCTTC
CDR3aa: CASSPGTSKWGYTF

j_gene: TRBJ1-4
d_gene: -
v_gene: TRBV2
abundance: few
CDR3nt: TGTGCCAGCAGTGTGTTGGCCGGGACCTCACATAATGAAAAACTGTTTTTT
CDR3aa: CASSVLAGTSHNEKLFF

j_gene: TRBJ2-5
d_gene: -
v_gene: TRBV9
abundance: -
CDR3nt: TGTGCCAGCAGCGTAGAGGCAGCGGAGCAAGAGACCCAGTACTTC
CDR3aa: CASSVEAAEQETQYF

j_gene: TRBJ2-4
d_gene: -
v_gene: TRBV28
abundance: few
CDR3nt: TGTGCCAGCAGTTTAGGGATTACCGGAAACATTCAGTACTTC
CDR3aa: CASSLGITGNIQYF

j_gene: TRBJ2-7
d_gene: -
v_gene: TRBV28
abundance: -
CDR3nt: TGTGCCAGCAGTTCACACATGACGGGGACCTACGAGCAGTACTTC
CDR3aa: CASSSHMTGTYEQYF

j_gene: TRBJ2-7
d_gene: TRBD2
v_gene: TRBV4-2
abundance: -
CDR3nt: TGTGCCAGCAGCTCGTCCGGCGGGAGTGCACACGAGCAGTACTTC
CDR3aa: CASSSSGGSAHEQYF

j_gene: TRBJ1-2
d_gene: TRBD1
v_gene: TRBV6-5
abundance: once
CDR3nt: TGTGCCAGCAGTTACGGGGACAGTAGAACCTATGGCTACACCTTC
CDR3aa: CASSYGDSRTYGYTF

j_gene: TRBJ1-2
d_gene: -
v_gene: TRBV6-1
abundance: -
CDR3nt: TGTGCCAGCAGTGGTGGACCTACAGTTGGCTACACCTTC
CDR3aa: CASSGGPTVGYTF

j_gene: TRBJ1-2
d_gene: -
v_gene: TRBV4-1
abundance: -
CDR3nt: TGCGCCAGCAGCCCGGACGGCGCGCTGGGCTACACCTTC
CDR3aa: CASSPDGALGYTF

j_gene: TRBJ1-3
d_gene: -
v_gene: TRBV28
abundance: -
CDR3nt: TGTGCCAGCAGCTCGGGGGATAGAAACACCATATATTTT
CDR3aa: CASSSGDRNTIYF

j_gene: TRBJ1-1
d_gene: -
v_gene: TRBV19
abundance: -
CDR3nt: TGTGCCAGTAGTATATCGGGGACAAGCGGGGGCACTGAAGCTTTCTTT
CDR3aa: CASSISGTSGGTEAFF

j_gene: TRBJ2-3
d_gene: TRBD2
v_gene: TRBV28
abundance: -
CDR3nt: TGTGCCAGCAGACCGAGGACTAGCGGGAGGGAAGGTAAAGCAGATACGCAGTATTTT
CDR3aa: CASRPRTSGREGKADTQYF

j_gene: TRBJ1-1
d_gene: -
v_gene: TRBV7-6
abundance: -
CDR3nt: TGTGCCAGCAGCTCTCCCGGACCCGCAGGCACTGAAGCTTTCTTT
CDR3aa: CASSSPGPAGTEAFF

j_gene: TRBJ2-7
d_gene: TRBD2
v_gene: TRBV29-1
abundance: -
CDR3nt: TGCAGCGTTGAAGCTAGCGGGATTACCGAGCAGTACTTC
CDR3aa: CSVEASGITEQYF

j_gene: TRBJ1-2
d_gene: -
v_gene: TRBV4-2
abundance: -
CDR3nt: TGTGCCAGCAGCACCGGGGACGGCTATGGCTACACCTTC
CDR3aa: CASSTGDGYGYTF

j_gene: TRBJ1-2
d_gene: -
v_gene: TRBV5-8
abundance: -
CDR3nt: TGTGCCAGCAGCTTTTATGGCTACACCTTC
CDR3aa: CASSFYGYTF

j_gene: TRBJ1-5
d_gene: -
v_gene: TRBV4-1
abundance: few
CDR3nt: TGCGCCAGCAGCCCGGGGTTGTGGCAGCCCCAGCATTTT
CDR3aa: CASSPGLWQPQHF

j_gene: TRBJ1-6
d_gene: -
v_gene: TRBV19
abundance: -
CDR3nt: TGTGCCAGTAGTGCTATACAAGATTCACCCCTCCACTTT
CDR3aa: CASSAIQDSPLHF

j_gene: TRBJ1-5
d_gene: -
v_gene: TRBV19
abundance: -
CDR3nt: TGTGCCAGTTCATACAGGGAGCTCAATCAGCCCCAGCATTTT
CDR3aa: CASSYRELNQPQHF

j_gene: TRBJ2-5
d_gene: -
v_gene: TRBV7-9
abundance: -
CDR3nt: TGTGCCAGCAGCTTAGAGTTCACGAGCCTCGGGGAGACCCAGTACTTC
CDR3aa: CASSLEFTSLGETQYF

j_gene: TRBJ2-1
d_gene: -
v_gene: TRBV14
abundance: -
CDR3nt: TGTGCCAGCAGCCAAGATCCGTGGCGGGGCTATTACAATGAGCAGTTCTTC
CDR3aa: CASSQDPWRGYYNEQFF

j_gene: TRBJ2-5
d_gene: -
v_gene: TRBV5-4
abundance: -
CDR3nt: TGTGCCAGCAGCCTAGGGTGGAAAGGGGTAGAGACCCAGTACTTC
CDR3aa: CASSLGWKGVETQYF

j_gene: TRBJ1-4
d_gene: -
v_gene: TRBV7-9
abundance: -
CDR3nt: TGTGCCAGCAGCCCAGCTATTAGGGTGCGGGACTCCCATGAGTGGCTGTTTTTT
CDR3aa: CASSPAIRVRDSHEWLFF

j_gene: TRBJ1-2
d_gene: -
v_gene: TRBV5-6
abundance: few
CDR3nt: TGTGCCAGCAGCTCCCGAGGTTATGGCTACACCTTC
CDR3aa: CASSSRGYGYTF

j_gene: TRBJ2-1
d_gene: -
v_gene: TRBV4-1
abundance: -
CDR3nt: TGCGCCAGCAGCCAAGTCGGTCTAACTTACAATGAGCAGTTCTTC
CDR3aa: CASSQVGLTYNEQFF

j_gene: TRBJ2-1
d_gene: -
v_gene: TRBV6-6
abundance: -
CDR3nt: TGTGCCAGCAGTTATTCCCAGACACCGAGCAATGAGCAGTTCTTC
CDR3aa: CASSYSQTPSNEQFF

j_gene: TRBJ1-1
d_gene: -
v_gene: TRBV19
abundance: few
CDR3nt: TGTGCCAGTAGTATCCCTAGACAGTTTAACACTGAAGCTTTCTTT
CDR3aa: CASSIPRQFNTEAFF

j_gene: TRBJ2-1
d_gene: TRBD2
v_gene: TRBV7-8
abundance: -
CDR3nt: TGTGCCAGCAGCCCGAGACTAGCGGGAGGCCTTAGGGAGCAGTTCTTC
CDR3aa: CASSPRLAGGLREQFF

j_gene: TRBJ1-1
d_gene: -
v_gene: TRBV4-3
abundance: few
CDR3nt: TGCGCCAGCAGCCAAGAGGTCAGGGTAATGGGTGAAGCTTTCTTT
CDR3aa: CASSQEVRVMGEAFF

j_gene: TRBJ1-4
d_gene: -
v_gene: TRBV14
abundance: few
CDR3nt: TGTGCCAGCAGCCAAGATGCACTCCGGGGAGAAAAACTGTTTTTT
CDR3aa: CASSQDALRGEKLFF

j_gene: TRBJ1-2
d_gene: TRBD1
v_gene: TRBV7-2
abundance: -
CDR3nt: TGTGCCAGCAGCGAACAGGGGGCGAGATATGGCTACACCTTC
CDR3aa: CASSEQGARYGYTF

j_gene: TRBJ2-3
d_gene: TRBD2
v_gene: TRBV7-3
abundance: -
CDR3nt: TGTGCCAGCAGCCCGGGGATAGCGGGAGAATATACGCAGTATTTT
CDR3aa: CASSPGIAGEYTQYF

j_gene: TRBJ1-4
d_gene: -
v_gene: TRBV13
abundance: -
CDR3nt: TGTGCCAGCAGCTCCGAGGGCATAGGCGAAAAACTGTTTTTT
CDR3aa: CASSSEGIGEKLFF

j_gene: TRBJ1-5
d_gene: TRBD1
v_gene: TRBV6-5
abundance: -
CDR3nt: TGTGCCAGCAGTTTGAACAGGGGGGCGCCCCAGCATTTT
CDR3aa: CASSLNRGAPQHF

j_gene: TRBJ1-1
d_gene: -
v_gene: TRBV5-1
abundance: few
CDR3nt: TGCGCCAGCAGCTTTTCAGATAACACTGAAGCTTTCTTT
CDR3aa: CASSFSDNTEAFF

j_gene: TRBJ2-5
d_gene: TRBD2
v_gene: TRBV5-1
abundance: -
CDR3nt: TGCGCCAGCAGCTCCAGCGGGGGGGCGGAGACCCAGTACTTC
CDR3aa: CASSSSGGAETQYF